The 9 T cell receptor beta chains given below trace back to one sample, sequenced in a study of T cell responses to AZD1222 COVID-19 vaccine. Clones were read by immunoSEQ multiplex PCR, and TCRdb kept only the in-frame ones, dropping some. The data contain about 140,000 clones, over 75% of them singletons. The sample in question was peripheral blood, obtained on day 0 of AZD1222 vaccination. These receptors all stem from an adult in good health.

A remark on this clone: The junction departs from germline at one end; a sequencing error may be responsible. This chain links TRBV7-7 with TRBJ2-2; D unclear. The CDR3 length is 13 residues. Per germline, CDR1 SSHAT and CDR2 FNYEAQ (reference sequence). The CDR3 loop reads CASSSTNTGELFF. The CDR3 bases are TGTGCTAGCAGCTCGACAAACACCGGGGAGCTGTTTTTT.

This clone came up once. The chain is built from TRBV10-3 and TRBJ1-1; no clear D. V was pared by 2 bases and J by 5 bases, with 6 bases between. The CDR3 covers 12 residues. The germline V gene has CDR1 ENHRY and CDR2 SYGVKD. As DNA, the CDR3 is TGTGCCATCAGTGAGGGTTGGACTGAAGCTTTCTTT. Translating it yields CAISEGWTEAFF.

J is TRBJ1-1 and V is TRBV19; no reliable D call. CDR3 length: 16 amino acids. V was cut by 5 bases and J by 1 base, with 17 bases left in between. Germline-derived CDR1 and CDR2 are LNHDA and SQIVND (reference sequence). For the CDR3, the DNA is TGTGCCAGTAGTGTTCTCCCGATGGGGAGGAACACTGAAGCTTTCTTT. Encoded protein: CASSVLPMGRNTEAFF.

The chain combines TRBV7-6 with TRBJ2-1; the D call may be TRBD1 or TRBD2 (6 bases each). V lost 5 bases and J lost 5, with 22 bases in between. CDR1 and CDR2 from the germline V gene are SGHVS and FNYEAQ. The CDR3 contains 17 residues. The CDR3 region has the DNA TGTGCCAGCAGCCAAGGAGGTCGGAGGGGGGCAAACAATGAGCAGTTCTTC. It translates to CASSQGGRRGANNEQFF. Looking up the rest from reference TRBV7-6 and TRBJ2-1 gives the full variable domain: GAGVSQSPRYKVTKRGQDVALRCDPISGHVSLYWYRQALGQGPEFLTYFNYEAQQDKSGLPNDRFSAERPEGSISTLTIQRTEQRDSAMYRCASSQGGRRGANNEQFFGPGTRLTVL.

This chain links TRBV11-2 with TRBJ2-7; 10 nucleotides align to TRBD1. CDR1 and CDR2 (germline): SGHAT, FQNNGV. The CDR3 runs 15 residues. V shed 7 bases, J shed 2 bases, and the junction held 8 bases outside the gene matches. The CDR3 DNA reads as TGTGCCAGCAATAATTCCGGGACAGGGGCCTACGAGCAGTACTTC. This codes for CASNNSGTGAYEQYF.

The V gene is TRBV6-5, the J gene TRBJ1-1; 10 nucleotides line up with TRBD1. The germline gives CDR1 MNHEY, CDR2 SVGAGI. The CDR3 runs 14 residues. V was pared by 7 bases and J by 5 bases, with 7 bases of the junction left unmatched. CDR3 coding DNA: TGTGCCAGCACCGGGACAGGGGTGGGGACTGAAGCTTTCTTT. This codes for CASTGTGVGTEAFF.

The CDR3 is CASSIGVGIGLYEQYF. The CDR3 nucleotides read TGTGCCAGTAGTATTGGGGTAGGGATTGGATTGTACGAGCAGTACTTC. The chain combines TRBV19 with TRBJ2-7, with D unresolved. Germline CDR1 LNHDA, CDR2 SQIVND (reference sequence). V was pared by 3 bases and J by 4 bases, with 19 bases between. This CDR3 has 16 residues.

This sequence joins TRBV7-8 and TRBJ1-2, with 11 positions matching TRBD1. The CDR3 is 16 amino acids. Unmatched junction bases numbered 6, after V lost 1 base and J lost 5 bases. Germline V CDR1 and CDR2: SGHVS, FQNEAQ. Here the CDR3 reads CASSLGRTGGGYGYTF. CDR3 bases: TGTGCCAGCAGCTTAGGTCGGACAGGGGGCGGGTATGGCTACACCTTC.

The chain joins TRBV3-1 (or the pseudogene TRBV3-2) to TRBJ1-2; 10 bases agree with TRBD1. V lost 6 bases to trimming and J lost 7 bases; unmatched junction nucleotides: 17. The CDR3 is 17 amino acids. Per the germline V gene, CDR1 is LGHDT and CDR2 is YNNKEL (reference sequence). This CDR3 is CASRHNFRQGATGGYTF. The CDR3 nucleotides read TGTGCCAGCAGACACAATTTTCGACAGGGGGCGACGGGTGGCTACACCTTC.